This T cell receptor beta chain was identified in a study of blood T cell repertoires in COVID-19. About the research overall: Sample material is recorded as cDNA or gDNA derived from T cells, B-cell-depleted T cells, or PBMCs.

Assignment of participants to cohorts was predicated upon participant-reported clinical history. TCRdb keeps only in-frame clones here, not all; method: immunoSEQ multiplex PCR. The table records under 200,000 clones, 70% to 85% of them present only once. Trimming at V came to 2 bases and at J to 6 bases, leaving 11 bases not matched to a gene. From germline, CDR1 is SGHTA and CDR2 FQGTGA. The CDR3 length is 17 residues. What was sequenced was PBMCs or T cells enriched from blood (not recorded which). This chain connects TRBV7-3 to TRBJ2-3, with 10 bases identical to TRBD1. This TCR came from a woman between 70 and 85 years old in a cohort exposed to, infected with or recovered from COVID-19 (not recorded which). The CDR3 nucleotides are TGTGCCAGCAGCTTACGCGGACAGGGGGTCCCCCCGGATACGCAGTATTTT. This translates into CASSLRGQGVPPDTQYF.